Listed below are T cell receptor beta chains from one sample, sequenced in a study of cytomegalovirus exposure and HLA in healthy donors. The data were produced by immunoSEQ multiplex PCR, yet TCRdb's version contains in-frame clones alone and is incomplete. The sample yields approximately 300,000 clones, 75% to 85% seen once. The source material was PBMCs. These receptors came from a girl aged 2 to 9 in good health and CMV-seronegative. Both conserved end residues are part of each CDR3. Fields, in order: clone size, D gene, J gene, V gene, CDR3 protein, CDR3 DNA. D genes are given only for firm matches. Clone size is shown for a subset of rows, as once, few, many or a class of expanded clone.

size: .; D: TRBD2; J: TRBJ2-7; V: TRBV30; CDR3: CAWGGLAGSEQYF; DNA: TGTGCCTGGGGGGGGCTAGCGGGAAGCGAGCAGTACTTC
size: .; D: TRBD2; J: TRBJ2-5; V: TRBV5-1; CDR3: CASSLDPGGQETQYF; DNA: TGCGCCAGCAGCTTGGACCCGGGGGGGCAAGAGACCCAGTACTTC
size: .; D: .; J: TRBJ1-5; V: TRBV5-6; CDR3: CASSLGVNRPQHF; DNA: TGTGCCAGCAGCTTGGGTGTTAATCGGCCCCAGCATTTT
size: .; D: TRBD1; J: TRBJ1-1; V: TRBV9; CDR3: CASSATGATEAFF; DNA: TGTGCCAGCAGCGCCACAGGGGCCACTGAAGCTTTCTTT
size: once; D: .; J: TRBJ2-2; V: TRBV9; CDR3: CASSVASRSRYTGELFF; DNA: TGTGCCAGCAGCGTAGCCTCAAGGAGTAGGTACACCGGGGAGCTGTTTTTT
size: .; D: .; J: TRBJ1-3; V: TRBV7-9; CDR3: CASSLNLVREGGNTIYF; DNA: TGCGCCAGCAGCTTAAATCTCGTCAGGGAAGGAGGAAACACCATATATTTT
size: .; D: TRBD1; J: TRBJ2-7; V: TRBV13; CDR3: CASSLGTGAGYEQYF; DNA: TGTGCCAGCAGCTTAGGGACAGGGGCCGGCTACGAGCAGTACTTC
size: .; D: .; J: TRBJ1-6; V: TRBV6-1; CDR3: CASSPSGINSPLHF; DNA: TGTGCCAGCAGTCCCTCGGGGATTAATTCACCCCTCCACTTT
size: few; D: .; J: TRBJ1-1; V: TRBV6-4; CDR3: CASSVQLNTEAFF; DNA: TGTGCCAGCAGTGTGCAGTTGAACACTGAAGCTTTCTTT
size: once; D: .; J: TRBJ1-2; V: TRBV9; CDR3: CASSDRVLGAYTF; DNA: TGTGCCAGCAGCGACAGGGTCCTAGGTGCTTACACCTTC